This entry lists 22 T cell receptor beta chains sequenced from one sample in a study of metastatic and nonmetastatic thyroid tumors. No treatment had been given to any patient before thyroid surgery. TCRdb reprocessed the PCR reads via MiXCR. Of around 23,000 clones detected, 28% appear once; the ten largest clones hold 14%. Source material: tumor tissue. The receptors derive from a male donor with papillary thyroid cancer or a benign thyroid nodule (not recorded which). Some clones in this sample may be carry-over from other donors' samples.

V usage is TRBV18 and J usage is TRBJ1-2; tentative D call: TRBD1 (5 bases). The V end was cut by 3 bases, the J end by 2 bases, with 7 bases between. The CDR3 covers 13 residues. Germline values: CDR1 KGHSH, CDR2 LQKENI. The CDR3 region has the DNA TGTGCCAGCTCACCCAGACAGAACTATGGCTACACCTTC. Its translation: CASSPRQNYGYTF.

The J gene is TRBJ2-7, the V gene TRBV10-2; 9 bases line up with TRBD2. V trimming: 6 bases; J trimming: 2 bases; junction bases outside the gene matches: 11. Looked up from germline, CDR1 is WSHSY and CDR2 is SAAADI. The CDR3 is 16 residues long. The DNA for the CDR3 is TGCGCCAGCAGGAACCCTCCTAGCGGGAAGCCCTACGAGCAGTACTTC. Residues: CASRNPPSGKPYEQYF.

A note on this clone: This may be a read error: a much more frequent sequence differs by one nucleotide. This sample includes further DNA sequences coding for the same CDR3. The J gene is TRBJ2-3, the V gene TRBV10-3; TRBD2 matches 10 bases. CDR3 size: 16 residues. From germline, CDR1 is ENHRY and CDR2 SYGVKD. J was trimmed by 3 bases and V by 5 bases; bases with no gene match: 8. The CDR3 reads CAISTGTSVGTDTQYF. In DNA, the CDR3 is TGTGCCATCAGTACCGGGACTAGCGTGGGTACAGATACGCAGTATTTT.

This rearrangement joins TRBV7-8 to TRBJ2-1; 7 positions match TRBD2. J was trimmed by 4 bases and V by 3 bases; bases with no gene match: 12. Germline loops: CDR1 SGHVS, CDR2 FQNEAQ. The CDR3 runs to 17 residues. CDR3 region: CASSLGNSGFRYNEQFF. The CDR3 nucleotides read TGTGCCAGCAGCTTGGGGAATAGCGGGTTTAGATACAATGAGCAGTTCTTC.

Concerning this clone: The CDR3 ends on some other residue instead of the conserved phenylalanine or tryptophan, so this is likely a read error. The chain is built from TRBV11-2 and TRBJ2-7; 10 bases agree with TRBD2. J lost 6 bases, V lost 0 bases, and 8 bases had no gene match. The CDR3 is 16 residues long. Germline CDR1 reads SGHAT; CDR2 reads FQNNGV. The CDR3 reads CASSLDSSGSGREQYL. The CDR3 nucleotides are TGTGCCAGCAGCTTAGATTCTAGCGGGAGCGGGCGCGAGCAGTACCTC.

This clone was detected once. At one end the junction does not follow the germline gene, possibly because of a read error. Written as DNA, the CDR3 is TGCGCCAGCAGCTGGACAGGGGACTCTGCGGCCAACGTCCTGACTTTC. It codes for CASSWTGDSAANVLTF. The genes are TRBV5-1 and TRBJ2-6; 9 bases align to TRBD1. Germline values: CDR1 SGHRS, CDR2 YFSETQ. The CDR3 extends over 16 amino acids.

This clone was seen more than once but under ten times. This rearrangement joins TRBV20-1 to TRBJ2-1; D could derive from TRBD1 or TRBD2 (5 bases each). Trimming removed 0 bases from V and 9 bases from J, with 18 bases in between. The CDR3 sequence is 15 residues long. Germline V gene sequence: CDR1 DFQATT, CDR2 SNEGSKA (reference sequence). The CDR3: CSARDTPNRGGEQFF. CDR3 nucleotide sequence: TGCAGTGCTAGAGATACCCCTAACCGTGGGGGTGAGCAGTTCTTC.

The chain uses TRBV11-1 and TRBJ1-2; no clear D. CDR1 and CDR2 from the germline V gene are SGHAT and FQDESV (reference sequence). V was pared by 0 bases and J by 0 bases, with 11 bases between. The CDR3 is 16 residues long. The CDR3 reads CASSLAGTSTNYGYTF. DNA for the CDR3: TGTGCCAGCAGCTTAGCCGGCACGTCTACTAACTATGGCTACACCTTC. Full variable domain (outside the CDR3, taken from reference TRBV11-1 and TRBJ1-2): EAEVAQSPRYKITEKSQAVAFWCDPISGHATLYWYRQILGQGPELLVQFQDESVVDDSQLPKDRFSAERLKGVDSTLKIQPAELGDSAMYLCASSLAGTSTNYGYTFGSGTRLTVV.

This clone ranks as medium-sized. The genes are TRBV30 and TRBJ1-1; tentative D call: TRBD1 (6 bases). There are 14 residues in the CDR3. CDR1 is GTSNPN, CDR2 SVGIG, per germline (reference sequence). Between the trimmed V and J ends, which lost 3 bases and 6 bases, there was a span of 17 bases. The CDR3 bases are TGTGCCTGGAGCATTGTTGGGGGCTGGGCTGAAGCTTTCTTT. Encoded protein: CAWSIVGGWAEAFF.

This rearrangement joins TRBV6-1 to TRBJ2-7; 9 bases line up with TRBD1. The trim removed 4 bases at V and 8 bases at J, leaving 6 bases unmatched. Per germline, CDR1 MNHNS and CDR2 SASEGT. This CDR3 is built from 13 residues. The CDR3 region is CASSVDRGYKQYF. The CDR3 nucleotides are TGTGCCAGCAGTGTGGACAGGGGATACAAGCAGTACTTC.

This clone was recorded a few times. The V gene is TRBV11-1, the J gene TRBJ2-5; D is undetermined. Germline lookup yields CDR1 SGHAT and CDR2 FQDESV (reference sequence). The CDR3 sequence is 14 residues long. V shed 2 bases and J shed 0 bases, with 7 bases lying between them. The CDR3 sequence is CASSLFEYQETQYF. Written as DNA, the CDR3 is TGTGCCAGCAGCTTATTTGAGTACCAAGAGACCCAGTACTTC.

V and J are TRBV14 and TRBJ2-2; 8 nucleotides align to TRBD1. The CDR3 consists of 14 residues. CDR1 is SGHDN and CDR2 is FVKESK in the germline V gene. V was pared by 5 bases and J by 5 bases, with 4 bases of the junction left unmatched. CDR3 sequence: CASSNQGATGELFF. The CDR3 DNA reads as TGTGCCAGCAGCAATCAGGGGGCGACCGGGGAGCTGTTTTTT.

Only a few counts were recorded for this clone. The CDR3 nucleotides read TGTGCCAGCACCCCCCTTAGCGGGAGGGCCCGAGGAGAGACCCAGTACTTC. This translates into CASTPLSGRARGETQYF. V gene TRBV27 combines with J gene TRBJ2-5; 11 bases align to TRBD2. Trimming cost V 7 bases and J 4 bases; bases outside gene matches: 14. The CDR3 runs to 17 residues. The germline V gene has CDR1 MNHEY and CDR2 SMNVEV (reference sequence).

In its sample, this clone was seen a few times. The chain is built from TRBV12-3 or TRBV12-4 and TRBJ2-7, with D tentatively TRBD2 (5 bases). Trimming stripped 5 bases from V and 7 bases from J, with 15 bases between. CDR3 length equals 13 residues. The CDR3 coding sequence is TGTGCCAGCAGTCGGGGTCTTTCACGAGAGCAGTACTTC. Translating gives CASSRGLSREQYF.

The chain links TRBV4-2 to TRBJ1-4; no definite D call. V shed 4 bases and J shed 8 bases, with 17 bases lying between them. CDR1 is LGHNA, CDR2 YNFKEQ, per germline. The CDR3 has 15 amino acids. CDR3 sequence reads: CASSRSTGSVEKLFF. The CDR3 region has the DNA TGTGCCAGCAGCCGAAGCACCGGCAGTGTGGAAAAACTGTTTTTT.

J is TRBJ2-1 and V is TRBV5-1; D gene uncertain. The V end lost 0 bases, the J end lost 0 bases, and 10 bases lay between the germline ends. Germline V gene data show CDR1 as SGHRS and CDR2 as YFSETQ. The CDR3 is made up of 16 amino acids. The CDR3 sequence is CASSLGGGNSYNEQFF. The DNA of the CDR3 is TGCGCCAGCAGCTTGGGAGGTGGGAACTCCTACAATGAGCAGTTCTTC.

By share of the sample, this clone is medium-sized. J is TRBJ1-1 and V is TRBV20-1, with TRBD1 matching over 8 bases. The V segment lost 6 bases and the J segment 4 bases; nucleotides outside the gene matches: 13. The CDR3 has 15 residues. Per germline, CDR1 DFQATT and CDR2 SNEGSKA (reference sequence). CDR3 in amino acids: CSAKGQGGGATEAFF. CDR3 bases: TGCAGTGCCAAAGGACAGGGAGGGGGGGCCACTGAAGCTTTCTTT.

The J gene is TRBJ2-1, the V gene TRBV27, with D maybe TRBD1 (6 bases). Germline V gene lookup returns CDR1 MNHEY and CDR2 SMNVEV (reference sequence). Trimming shortened V by 7 bases and J by 4 bases, and 14 bases separated the two germline ends. This CDR3 is 14 amino acids long. The CDR3, as DNA: TGTGCCAGCATCCTGGGCAGGGGTTACAATGAGCAGTTCTTC. Its translation: CASILGRGYNEQFF.

V and J are TRBV11-2 and TRBJ2-2; D tentatively reads TRBD1 or TRBD2 (7 bases each). There are 18 residues in the CDR3. Germline-derived CDR1 and CDR2 are SGHAT and FQNNGV. Deletions cut 5 bases from V and 1 base from J, with 20 bases between. In DNA, the CDR3 is TGTGCCAGCAGCACTCCTTCAGGGGGGGGCCTGAACACCGGGGAGCTGTTTTTT. Translating gives CASSTPSGGGLNTGELFF. Drawing the rest from reference TRBV11-2 and TRBJ2-2, the complete variable domain is EAGVAQSPRYKIIEKRQSVAFWCNPISGHATLYWYQQILGQGPKLLIQFQNNGVVDDSQLPKDRFSAERLKGVDSTLKIQPAKLEDSAVYLCASSTPSGGGLNTGELFFGEGSRLTVL.

This clone was seen repeatedly, ten times or more. The chain employs TRBV5-6 and TRBJ1-4; D remains unclear. Trimming cost V 2 bases and J 0 bases, with 11 bases left between them. The V gene's germline CDR1 is SGHDT and CDR2 YYEEEE. The length of the CDR3 is 16 residues. Written as DNA, the CDR3 is TGTGCCAGCAGCTTAAATACAGCCTCAACTAATGAAAAACTGTTTTTT. Its translation: CASSLNTASTNEKLFF.

This clone ranks as medium-sized. V and J are TRBV11-2 and TRBJ1-1, with D possibly being TRBD1 (6 bases). Germline CDR1 reads SGHAT; CDR2 reads FQNNGV. The CDR3 is made up of 16 amino acids. Trimming pared 5 bases from V and 5 bases from J, leaving 21 bases between. In nucleotides, the CDR3 is TGTGCCAGCAGCAATGTGGTGGGGGCCTTGGGAACTGAAGCTTTCTTT. Translation gives CASSNVVGALGTEAFF.

This chain joins TRBV11-1 and TRBJ1-2, with 8 bases aligning to TRBD1. Trimming removed 4 bases from V and 3 bases from J; junction bases left unmatched: 10. This CDR3 spans 16 amino acids. The V gene's germline CDR1 is SGHAT and CDR2 FQDESV (reference sequence). This CDR3 reads CASSSRTGSPYYGYTF. The CDR3 DNA follows: TGTGCCAGCAGCTCCCGGACAGGGTCCCCGTACTATGGCTACACCTTC.